The entry below describes one T cell receptor beta chain. The antigen remains undetermined. Germline V gives CDR1 MNHEY, CDR2 SVGAGI. The J segment lost 3 bases and the V segment lost 4 bases, leaving 9 bases of the junction unmatched. CDR3 length: 16 residues. CD4+ cells were split into CD45RA+ naive and CD45RA-negative memory subsets. The protocol was immunoSEQ multiplex PCR, while the TCRdb copy is restricted to in-frame clones and leaves out a portion. The table includes 2 million to 2.5 million clones, more than 90% detected once. The data belong to a study of shared clonotypes between healthy human individuals. Points from the study as a whole: With several donors compared, around 4.7% of naive CD4 clonotypes were shared.

The chain carries TRBV6-5 and TRBJ1-2; TRBD1 agrees at 9 bases. The sequenced sample was naive CD4+ T cells sorted from blood. Subset noted: CD45RA+ positively selected. The TCR originated in a young man in good health. The CDR3 DNA reads as TGTGCCAGCAGTTCCACCGGGACAGGGATGTACTATGGCTACACCTTC. Amino acids: CASSSTGTGMYYGYTF.